The clone carrying this T cell receptor (beta chain) showed up just a few times. Per the original methods: For nucleated cells, counts were estimated from reference gene primer amplification. The repertoire was sequenced with immunoSEQ multiplex PCR; TCRdb's copy has only in-frame clones and lacks some. D and trimming were read from the DNA, whereas the V and J calls and clone size are those reported in that table. The table has about 60,000 clones, roughly four fifths seen once. The data are from a study of blood T cell repertoires in COVID-19. Study background: There were acute and convalescent COVID-19 samples, and they came from the United States, Italy and Spain. The analysed material was cDNA or gDNA that came from T cells, B-cell-depleted T cells, or PBMCs.

Germline values: CDR1 MNHNS, CDR2 SASEGT. V lost 1 base, J lost 1 base, and 9 bases stayed unmatched. The CDR3 has 19 residues. The TCR sequence derives from a woman older than 75 with acute or convalescent COVID-19. The sequenced material came from peripheral blood. The rearrangement uses TRBV6-1 and TRBJ2-3, with 12 bases that match TRBD2. The CDR3 is CASSEGGLAGRLGTDTQYF. CDR3 nucleotides: TGTGCCAGCAGTGAAGGTGGACTAGCGGGGAGATTAGGCACAGATACGCAGTATTTT.